This entry lists 4 T cell receptor beta chains sequenced from one sample in a study of T cells after yellow fever vaccination. Using its own MiXCR run on the 5' RACE reads, TCRdb lists one record per CDR3 protein. The sample holds nearly 350,000 distinct CDR3 sequences, 8.1% seen once. The sample here was PBMCs, taken about 49 days after the first yellow fever vaccination. The source of these receptors is a man aged 18 to 30 who received the YFV17D yellow fever vaccine.

This clonotype occurred a few times. This chain joins TRBV11-2 and TRBJ2-1; TRBD2 might be the D (6 bases). CDR3 length equals 14 residues. The germline V gene encodes CDR1 SGHAT and CDR2 FQNNGV. V lost 1 base and J lost 8, with 12 bases in between. CDR3 sequence (DNA): TGTGCCAGCAGCTTAGCGGGGGAAGCGCATGAGCAGTTCTTC. Translated: CASSLAGEAHEQFF.

J is TRBJ2-5 and V is TRBV5-4, with 9 bases identical to TRBD1. CDR1 is SGHNT, CDR2 YYREEE, per germline (reference sequence). The V gene end was trimmed by 2 bases and the J gene end by 5 bases; junction bases not matched to a gene: 4. This CDR3 comprises 14 residues. The CDR3 region is CASSLQGALETQYF. The CDR3 nucleotides are TGTGCCAGCAGCTTACAGGGGGCGCTGGAGACCCAGTACTTC.

This clonotype was seen ten or more times. The chain joins TRBV21-1 to TRBJ2-7; TRBD2 is the table's D call, not checked against the DNA. TRBV21-1 is designated a pseudogene. The CDR3 runs 16 residues. The CDR3 loop is CASSKFASGLSYEQYV. CDR3 DNA: TGTGCCAGCAGCAAATTCGCTAGCGGGTTATCCTACGAGCAGTACGTC.

This clonotype was observed a few times. The chain uses TRBV4-3 and TRBJ2-7; D is possibly TRBD1 (5 bases). Germline assignment: CDR1 LGHNA and CDR2 YSLEER. Trimming left V 3 bases short and J 2 bases short, with 17 bases between. The CDR3 has 16 amino acids. The CDR3 coding sequence is TGCGCCAGCAGCCAGACCCTAAGGGGCTCGACCTACGAGCAGTACTTC. Its protein product is CASSQTLRGSTYEQYF.